Presented here are 11 T cell receptor beta chains from one specimen sequenced in a study of T cells in Graves' hyperthyroidism and ophthalmopathy. The source material, RNA transcripts, was used to amplify TCR beta CDR3 regions. First-round RT-PCR with HTBI primers amplified the TCR CDR3 region. From the multiplex PCR reads, TCRdb called clonotypes with MiXCR, one entry per CDR3 protein. The sample contains approximately 690,000 distinct CDR3 sequences, 20% to 25% of which appear only once. Sequencing was performed on blood. The receptor source for this set is a man aged 25 to 45 with Graves' ophthalmopathy.

On this clonotype: One end of the junction varies from germline; a read error may be responsible. The chain couples TRBV6-1 to TRBJ2-7, with TRBD1 matching over 12 bases. Germline V gives CDR1 MNHNS, CDR2 SASEGT. CDR3 length: 20 residues. CDR3 protein: CARSSQGDRGRRGDPYEQYF. The CDR3 DNA reads TGCGCCAGATCCTCGCAAGGGGACAGGGGGCGCCGAGGGGACCCCTACGAGCAGTACTTC.

The table lists this clonotype with many counts. The J gene is TRBJ2-1, the V gene TRBV30, with D perhaps matching TRBD2 (5 bases). This CDR3 contains 15 residues. V lost 0 bases to trimming and J lost 0 bases, with 9 bases between them. Germline V gene sequence: CDR1 GTSNPN, CDR2 SVGIG (reference sequence). Written as DNA, the CDR3 is TGTGCCTGGAGTGTTAAGCGGTCCTCCTACAATGAGCAGTTCTTC. Translated: CAWSVKRSSYNEQFF.

The chain employs TRBV5-1 and TRBJ2-5, with TRBD2 identical over 9 bases. Losses at the gene ends were 5 bases for V and 0 bases for J; bases not matched to a gene: 8. The CDR3 has 16 amino acids. The germline CDR1 and CDR2 sequences are SGHRS and YFSETQ. CDR3 in amino acids: CASRRSSGTYQETQYF. The DNA of the CDR3 is TGCGCCAGCAGGCGTTCTAGCGGGACTTACCAAGAGACCCAGTACTTC. The full variable domain, its missing parts supplied by reference TRBV5-1 and TRBJ2-5, is KAGVTQTPRYLIKTRGQQVTLSCSPISGHRSVSWYQQTPGQGLQFLFEYFSETQRNKGNFPGRFSGRQFSNSRSEMNVSTLELGDSALYLCASRRSSGTYQETQYFGPGTRLLVL.

This clonotype occurred a few times. The chain uses TRBV20-1 and TRBJ2-1; 12 positions match TRBD2. Trimming at V came to 3 bases and at J to 5 bases, leaving 8 bases not matched to a gene. CDR1 is DFQATT, CDR2 SNEGSKA, per germline (reference sequence). The CDR3 spans 16 residues. CDR3 in amino acids: CSARGGRTSGNNEQFF. CDR3 DNA sequence: TGCAGTGCTAGGGGAGGGAGGACTAGCGGGAACAATGAGCAGTTCTTC.

This clonotype was detected many times. This chain uses TRBV27 with TRBJ2-2, with D unclear. Germline CDR1 reads MNHEY; CDR2 reads SMNVEV (reference sequence). The CDR3 has 12 residues. V was clipped by 2 bases and J by 6 bases, with 4 bases between them. CDR3 sequence (DNA): TGTGCCAGCAGTTTAGTCTCCGGGGAGCTGTTTTTT. This translates into CASSLVSGELFF.

This chain connects TRBV20-1 to TRBJ1-6, with D possibly being TRBD1 (5 bases). V lost 4 bases, J lost 0 bases, and 7 bases lay in between. CDR1 is DFQATT and CDR2 is SNEGSKA in the germline V gene (reference sequence). The CDR3 is 14 residues long. The CDR3 DNA follows: TGCAGTGCTATTGACAGCTCCTATAATTCACCCCTCCACTTT. It specifies CSAIDSSYNSPLHF.

The chain uses TRBV6-1 and TRBJ1-5; D is unclear. Trimming removed 10 bases at V and 2 bases at J, with 18 bases between. Germline values: CDR1 MNHNS, CDR2 SASEGT. This CDR3 spans 15 amino acids. CDR3 sequence: CATTEAGTGNQPQHF. CDR3 bases: TGTGCCACCACGGAGGCAGGTACTGGCAATCAGCCCCAGCATTTT.

The chain is built from TRBV20-1 and TRBJ1-2, with a weak D call TRBD1 (6 bases). The V and J ends lost 0 bases and 5 bases respectively, with 13 bases between them. CDR3 length: 14 residues. The germline V gene encodes CDR1 DFQATT and CDR2 SNEGSKA (reference sequence). CDR3 protein: CSARDSGTSYGYTF. The DNA of the CDR3 is TGCAGTGCTAGAGATAGCGGGACAAGTTATGGCTACACCTTC.

This clonotype was recorded many times. The chain recombines TRBV6-1 with TRBJ1-1; D not certain. Germline V gives CDR1 MNHNS, CDR2 SASEGT. This CDR3 is 12 amino acids long. V was pared by 8 bases and J by 2 bases, with 9 bases between. The CDR3 loop is CASVRDNTEAFF. The CDR3 coding sequence is TGTGCCAGCGTGAGGGATAACACTGAAGCTTTCTTT.

This clonotype has ten or more counts. CDR3: CASSPSVIGTSPPFGTGELFF. In DNA, the CDR3 is TGTGCCAGCAGTCCTTCCGTCATTGGGACTAGCCCTCCATTCGGCACCGGGGAGCTGTTTTTT. The chain is built from TRBV2 and TRBJ2-2; 9 positions match TRBD2. V was clipped by 5 bases and J by 4 bases; unmatched bases: 23. The germline gives CDR1 SNHLY, CDR2 FYNNEI. The CDR3 is made up of 21 amino acids.

This chain uses TRBV7-9 with TRBJ2-7; D is uncertain. The CDR3 runs 13 residues. Germline V gene data show CDR1 as SEHNR and CDR2 as FQNEAQ (reference sequence). The V gene lost 7 bases and the J gene lost 0 bases, with 10 bases spanning the gap. CDR3 coding DNA: TGTGCCAGCACCATCGATTACTCCTACGAGCAGTACTTC. It specifies CASTIDYSYEQYF.